The 25 T cell receptor beta chains listed next were all sequenced from one sample in a study of blood T cell repertoires in COVID-19. Sequenced by immunoSEQ multiplex PCR; TCRdb stores in-frame clones only, minus some. The data contain roughly 130,000 clones, 65% to 85% of them singletons. Sequenced: peripheral blood. These receptors came from a woman in her seventies with acute or convalescent COVID-19.

The rearrangement links TRBV5-8 to TRBJ1-1; no reliable D call. The V gene's germline CDR1 is SGHTS and CDR2 YDEGEE. Trimming removed 3 bases at V and 1 base at J, with 13 bases between. CDR3 length equals 15 residues. The DNA for the CDR3 is TGTGCCAGCAGCTCTGCAGCGGGGTCGAACACTGAAGCTTTCTTT. This sequence encodes CASSSAAGSNTEAFF.

V is TRBV5-1 and J is TRBJ2-5; 12 nucleotides line up with TRBD2. V lost 0 bases, J lost 1 base, and 19 bases stayed unmatched. The CDR3 totals 22 residues. Germline CDR1 is SGHRS and CDR2 is YFSETQ. DNA of the CDR3: TGCGCCAGCAGCTTGGGCGCCGCTATTCCTAGCGGGGGGGCGTTTTCCCAAGAGACCCAGTACTTC. Translating it yields CASSLGAAIPSGGAFSQETQYF.

The chain joins TRBV19 to TRBJ2-7, with TRBD2 matching over 7 bases. This CDR3 contains 13 residues. Trimming at V came to 3 bases and at J to 4 bases, leaving 3 bases not matched to a gene. The germline V gene encodes CDR1 LNHDA and CDR2 SQIVND (reference sequence). CDR3 region: CASSIRLAYEQYV. The CDR3 DNA reads as TGTGCCAGTAGTATTAGACTAGCTTACGAGCAGTACGTC.

This sequence joins TRBV30 and TRBJ2-1; TRBD1 is a possible D gene (5 bases). The V gene lost 0 bases and the J gene lost 6 bases, with 18 bases spanning the gap. Germline V gene lookup returns CDR1 GTSNPN and CDR2 SVGIG (reference sequence). The CDR3 is made up of 16 amino acids. This chain's CDR3 is CAWSVGAVYYSNEQFF. The DNA for the CDR3 is TGTGCCTGGAGTGTAGGGGCAGTTTATTACTCCAATGAGCAGTTCTTC.

The CDR3 DNA reads as TGTGCCAGCAGCCCCCGGGGGGGCGGTCCAAAGGGGCAGTTCTTC. Amino acids: CASSPRGGGPKGQFF. V and J are TRBV5-4 and TRBJ2-1; 8 bases are shared with TRBD2. CDR1 is SGHNT and CDR2 is YYREEE in the germline V gene (reference sequence). This CDR3 contains 15 residues. V shed 4 bases, J shed 12 bases, and the junction held 15 bases outside the gene matches.

This clone was seen just once. The rearrangement joins TRBV19 to TRBJ1-2; TRBD1 is a possible D gene (6 bases). This CDR3 region has 14 residues. Germline V gives CDR1 LNHDA, CDR2 SQIVND (reference sequence). Trimming left V 6 bases short and J 0 bases short, with 11 bases between. CDR3 residues: CASRPGQANYGYTF. In DNA form, the CDR3 reads TGTGCCAGTAGGCCGGGACAAGCTAACTATGGCTACACCTTC.

This rearrangement joins TRBV7-9 to TRBJ1-1; 8 positions match TRBD1. Germline CDR1 reads SEHNR; CDR2 reads FQNEAQ (reference sequence). This CDR3 is 14 amino acids long. Losses at the gene ends were 4 bases for V and 3 bases for J; bases not matched to a gene: 4. CDR3 bases: TGTGCCAGCAGCTGGACAGGGTTAGACACTGAAGCTTTCTTT. Translated, it gives CASSWTGLDTEAFF.

The V call is TRBV6-5, the J call TRBJ2-5; TRBD1 matches 9 bases. This CDR3 comprises 15 residues. Germline loops: CDR1 MNHEY, CDR2 SVGAGI. J gave up 4 bases and V 6 bases, and 9 bases lay outside the gene matches. The DNA for the CDR3 is TGTGCCAGCAGGAAAGGGGACAGGGTACGAGAGACCCAGTACTTC. This codes for CASRKGDRVRETQYF.

V gene TRBV19 combines with J gene TRBJ1-6; no reliable D call. The V gene lost 5 bases and the J gene lost 0 bases, with 8 bases spanning the gap. In germline, CDR1 is LNHDA, CDR2 SQIVND (reference sequence). The CDR3 runs to 15 residues. The CDR3 is CASSSAGSYNSPLHF. As DNA, the CDR3 is TGTGCCAGTAGTTCGGCGGGCTCCTATAATTCACCCCTCCACTTT.

This chain uses TRBV25-1 with TRBJ1-6; D unclear. V was shortened by 5 bases and J by 7 bases, with 9 bases between the two germline ends. The germline gives CDR1 MGHDK, CDR2 SYGVNS. This CDR3 is built from 13 residues. The CDR3 region is CASSKQLNSPLHF. The CDR3 DNA is TGTGCCAGCAGTAAACAGTTGAATTCACCCCTCCACTTT.

The chain joins TRBV12-3 or TRBV12-4 to TRBJ1-2; 7 bases are a match to TRBD1. The V gene end was trimmed by 6 bases and the J gene end by 2 bases; junction bases not matched to a gene: 3. This CDR3 has 13 amino acids. CDR3 nucleotides: TGTGCCAGCAGGTTGACAGGGAACTATGGCTACACCTTC. This translates into CASRLTGNYGYTF.

This chain joins TRBV19 and TRBJ1-5; no clear D gene. Germline V gives CDR1 LNHDA, CDR2 SQIVND (reference sequence). The CDR3 has 18 amino acids. V shed 3 bases and J shed 0 bases, with 18 bases lying between them. As DNA, the CDR3 is TGTGCCAGTAGTATGGGGTGGAGAGGGAAAAGTAGCAATCAGCCCCAGCATTTT. Its translation is CASSMGWRGKSSNQPQHF.

This chain links TRBV19 with TRBJ2-1, with 8 bases lining up with TRBD2. Germline values: CDR1 LNHDA, CDR2 SQIVND (reference sequence). The V and J ends lost 1 base and 5 bases, in that order; junction bases with no gene match: 7. The CDR3 sequence is 16 residues long. Written as DNA, the CDR3 is TGTGCCAGTAGTATAGGTGGCAGCGGGGGCCACAATGAGCAGTTCTTC. This sequence encodes CASSIGGSGGHNEQFF.

V and J are TRBV6-1 and TRBJ1-2, with TRBD1 as a possible D gene (5 bases). CDR3 length: 14 residues. Germline V CDR1 and CDR2: MNHNS, SASEGT. V was pared by 0 bases and J by 8 bases, with 13 bases between. The DNA for the CDR3 is TGTGCCAGCAGTGAAGCGGCCAGGGCCGGGGGCTACACCTTC. Its protein is CASSEAARAGGYTF.

This chain uses TRBV28 with TRBJ1-1; 7 bases map to TRBD1. CDR1 MDHEN and CDR2 SYDVKM come from the germline V gene. This CDR3 spans 16 amino acids. Trimming at V came to 5 bases and at J to 0 bases, leaving 9 bases not matched to a gene. CDR3 amino acids: CASSPEWDSMNTEAFF. In DNA, the CDR3 is TGTGCCAGCAGTCCCGAGTGGGACAGCATGAACACTGAAGCTTTCTTT.

The chain carries TRBV6-5 and TRBJ1-2, with TRBD1 as a possible D gene (6 bases). V dropped 10 bases and J dropped 1 base, with 13 bases sitting between them. CDR1 is MNHEY and CDR2 is SVGAGI in the germline V gene. The CDR3 loop spans 13 amino acids. The CDR3 DNA reads TGTGCCATCCGGGACATAAATAACTATGGCTACACCTTC. Encoded protein: CAIRDINNYGYTF.

This clone was seen only a few times. The chain employs TRBV11-2 and TRBJ1-1; 9 bases fit TRBD1. The J segment lost 10 bases and the V segment lost 0 bases, leaving 9 bases of the junction unmatched. Per the germline V gene, CDR1 is SGHAT and CDR2 is FQNNGV. This CDR3 contains 15 residues. The CDR3 DNA reads as TGTGCCAGCAGCTTAGAGAGAACAGGGGGCGGGGGAGCTTTCTTT. Amino acids: CASSLERTGGGGAFF. The full variable domain, with the rest looked up from reference TRBV11-2 and TRBJ1-1, is EAGVAQSPRYKIIEKRQSVAFWCNPISGHATLYWYQQILGQGPKLLIQFQNNGVVDDSQLPKDRFSAERLKGVDSTLKIQPAKLEDSAVYLCASSLERTGGGGAFFGQGTRLTVV.

The chain carries TRBV21-1 and TRBJ2-2; the table's D gene call, TRBD1, was not cross checked with the DNA. TRBV21-1 is listed as a pseudogene. This CDR3 has 15 amino acids. The CDR3 sequence: CASSKRSQGTGELFF. The CDR3 nucleotides read TGTGCCAGCAGCAAACGAAGTCAGGGTACCGGGGAGCTGTTTTTT.

This clone has only one observation. The V and J genes are TRBV21-1 and TRBJ2-3; the table calls TRBD2, which could not be checked here. TRBV21-1 is assigned pseudogene status. The CDR3 sequence is 18 residues long. CDR3 DNA sequence: TGTGCCAGCAGCAAAAAAAACCGTGAGGGGGGGGACACAGATACGCAGTATTTT. Residues: CASSKKNREGGDTDTQYF.

The J gene is TRBJ2-1, the V gene TRBV2, with 10 bases aligning to TRBD1. Germline trimming cut 6 bases from V and 7 bases from J; bases unmatched to any gene: 3. This CDR3 is built from 13 residues. Germline CDR1 reads SNHLY; CDR2 reads FYNNEI. CDR3 sequence reads: CASRADRGNEQFF. CDR3 nucleotide sequence: TGTGCCAGCAGGGCGGACAGGGGGAATGAGCAGTTCTTC.

This chain links TRBV23-1 with TRBJ2-1, with a tentative D call TRBD1 (6 bases). TRBV23-1 is treated as an ORF (open reading frame) with a function not yet certain. The CDR3 extends over 16 amino acids. The V end was cut by 7 bases, the J end by 0 bases, with 16 bases between. The CDR3 DNA reads as TGCGCCAGCATCCGGGACACCTCGAGCTCCTACAATGAGCAGTTCTTC. This codes for CASIRDTSSSYNEQFF.

The rearrangement uses TRBV25-1 and TRBJ1-2, with a tentative D call TRBD1 (6 bases). The CDR3 consists of 13 residues. Germline assignment: CDR1 MGHDK and CDR2 SYGVNS. Trimming left V 3 bases short and J 6 bases short, with 11 bases between. As DNA, the CDR3 is TGTGCCAGCAGTGACAGGGGTCGGAATGGCTACACCTTC. It translates to CASSDRGRNGYTF.

In regard to this clone: The CDR3 ends on some other residue instead of the conserved phenylalanine or tryptophan, so this is likely a read error. The chain is built from TRBV7-9 and TRBJ1-2; D is ambiguous. Germline CDR1 is SEHNR and CDR2 is FQNEAQ (reference sequence). The length of the CDR3 is 13 residues. V lost 5 bases and J 2 bases, leaving 9 bases between the germline ends. The CDR3 DNA follows: TGTGCCAGCAGCCCAAAAGGAAACTATGGCTACACCCTC. Protein: CASSPKGNYGYTL.

The J gene is TRBJ1-2, the V gene TRBV5-1; 7 nucleotides match TRBD1. CDR1 is SGHRS, CDR2 YFSETQ, per germline. This CDR3 is 13 amino acids long. The V and J ends lost 4 bases and 5 bases, in that order; junction bases with no gene match: 5. The CDR3 nucleotides are TGCGCCAGCAGCGGGGACAGCCTTTATGGCTACACCTTC. Translated: CASSGDSLYGYTF.

This clone has more than one count but fewer than ten. The junction departs from germline at one end; a sequencing error may be responsible. This sequence joins TRBV10-3 and TRBJ1-5; the D gene is possibly TRBD1 (5 bases). Germline CDR1 reads ENHRY; CDR2 reads SYGVKD. The CDR3 runs 14 residues. CDR3 coding DNA: TGTGCCATCAGTGAGGAAAGGGGCAACCAGCCCCAGCATTTT. Amino acid sequence: CAISEERGNQPQHF.